These 26 T cell receptor beta chains share one sample of origin, sequenced in a study of T cells after yellow fever vaccination. One entry per CDR3 protein results from TCRdb running MiXCR on the 5' RACE reads. The sample consists of some 320,000 distinct CDR3 sequences, roughly 10% of them appearing once. This specimen was CD4+ T cells sorted from PBMCs, taken 45 days after the yellow fever booster vaccination. The receptor set was obtained from a man younger than 35 who received the YFV17D yellow fever vaccine.

This clonotype occurred many times. The chain employs TRBV5-1 and TRBJ2-5; tentatively, D is TRBD1 or TRBD2 (5 bases each). There are 14 residues in the CDR3. Germline values: CDR1 SGHRS, CDR2 YFSETQ. The V and J ends lost 0 bases and 4 bases respectively, with 10 bases between them. CDR3 nucleotides: TGCGCCAGCAGCTTGGTGGGGGTTCCAGAGACCCAGTACTTC. Protein sequence: CASSLVGVPETQYF.

V and J are TRBV5-1 and TRBJ1-1; D is unresolved. Per germline, CDR1 SGHRS and CDR2 YFSETQ. The CDR3 runs 14 residues. The V end lost 0 bases, the J end lost 4 bases, and 10 bases lay between the germline ends. The chain's CDR3 is CASSLVSGPTEAFF. CDR3 in DNA: TGCGCCAGCAGCTTGGTGTCAGGCCCCACTGAAGCTTTCTTT.

The rearrangement uses TRBV7-2 and TRBJ2-6; 7 nucleotides line up with TRBD1. Germline assignment: CDR1 SGHTA and CDR2 FQGNSA. J gave up 1 base and V 0 bases, and 3 bases lay outside the gene matches. The CDR3 consists of 17 residues. The chain's CDR3 is CASSLAGGYSGANVLTF. The CDR3 DNA reads TGTGCCAGCAGCTTAGCAGGGGGCTATTCTGGGGCCAACGTCCTGACTTTC.

This clonotype was seen a handful of times. The V call is TRBV20-1, the J call TRBJ1-6, with D unresolved. The V and J ends lost 0 bases and 9 bases respectively, with 6 bases between them. The CDR3 extends over 12 amino acids. Germline V lookup: CDR1 DFQATT, CDR2 SNEGSKA (reference sequence). CDR3 nucleotides: TGCAGTGCTAGAGATGAGGCTTCACCCCTCCACTTT. This codes for CSARDEASPLHF.

This clonotype was counted between two and nine times. The DNA of the CDR3 is TGTGCCAGCAGTACCATCTATAGCAATCAGCCCCAGCATTTT. This gives the protein CASSTIYSNQPQHF. The V and J genes are TRBV28 and TRBJ1-5; D not resolved. V dropped 5 bases and J dropped 0 bases, with 8 bases sitting between them. The germline CDR1 and CDR2 sequences are MDHEN and SYDVKM. The CDR3 runs 14 residues.

Only a few counts were recorded for this clonotype. The rearrangement links TRBV6-5 to TRBJ1-3; no firm D call. Germline lookup yields CDR1 MNHEY and CDR2 SVGAGI. The CDR3 runs to 16 residues. Trimming removed 4 bases from V and 0 bases from J, with 13 bases in between. The CDR3 is CASSSRRPHSGNTIYF. As DNA, the CDR3 is TGTGCCAGCAGTTCCCGCAGGCCCCACTCTGGAAACACCATATATTTT.

There are a few counts of this clonotype. The J gene is TRBJ1-1, the V gene TRBV9, with 8 bases matching TRBD1. The V gene's germline CDR1 is SGDLS and CDR2 YYNGEE. The V gene end was trimmed by 1 base and the J gene end by 2 bases; junction bases not matched to a gene: 4. CDR3 length: 15 residues. CDR3 DNA sequence: TGTGCCAGCAGCGTAATGACAGGGGTTAACACTGAAGCTTTCTTT. It translates to CASSVMTGVNTEAFF.

The chain joins TRBV21-1 to TRBJ2-7; no check of the table's D call, TRBD1, against the DNA was made. TRBV21-1 is shown as a pseudogene. The CDR3 runs 16 residues. This chain's CDR3 is CASSKGGMDPYHEQYF. The CDR3 nucleotides read TGTGCCAGCAGCAAAGGAGGGATGGACCCCTACCACGAGCAGTACTTC.

The CDR3 DNA reads TGCAGCGCCATGGACAGGGGAGAAAAACTGTTTTTT. As protein: CSAMDRGEKLFF. The genes are TRBV29-1 and TRBJ1-4; TRBD1 matches at 9 bases. Germline trimming cut 7 bases from V and 8 bases from J; bases unmatched to any gene: 5. The length of the CDR3 is 12 residues. Germline loops: CDR1 SQVTM, CDR2 ANQGSEA.

There are a few counts of this clonotype. The chain employs TRBV6-1 and TRBJ2-7, with 9 bases lining up with TRBD1. The germline gives CDR1 MNHNS, CDR2 SASEGT. The CDR3 extends over 18 amino acids. V was clipped by 2 bases and J by 0 bases; unmatched bases: 11. CDR3 loop: CASSERLGTGTSSYEQYF. The CDR3 bases are TGTGCCAGCAGTGAACGCTTAGGGACAGGGACCTCCTCCTACGAGCAGTACTTC.

This clonotype was recorded a few times. The chain is built from TRBV5-6 and TRBJ2-3, with TRBD1 matching over 12 bases. Trimming took 3 bases from V and 6 from J; bases not matched to a gene: 2. The germline V gene encodes CDR1 SGHDT and CDR2 YYEEEE. This CDR3 spans 14 amino acids. CDR3 sequence reads: CASSWDRGRDTQYF. In DNA, the CDR3 is TGTGCCAGCAGCTGGGACAGGGGGCGCGATACGCAGTATTTT.

The rearrangement joins TRBV6-5 to TRBJ2-1; D might be TRBD2 (6 bases). Trimming cost V 5 bases and J 10 bases, with 12 bases left between them. Per the germline V gene, CDR1 is MNHEY and CDR2 is SVGAGI. CDR3 length: 12 amino acids. Here the CDR3 DNA reads TGTGCCAGCAGTCGGACGGCGGGGGAGCAGTTCTTC. As protein: CASSRTAGEQFF.

This clonotype was found a few times. The chain couples TRBV20-1 to TRBJ2-1; D remains unclear. This CDR3 has 15 amino acids. Germline-derived CDR1 and CDR2 are DFQATT and SNEGSKA (reference sequence). V was trimmed by 3 bases and J by 6 bases, leaving 18 bases between them. CDR3 nucleotide sequence: TGCAGTGCTAGTCGCACCCCCGCCCCCGGCAATGAGCAGTTCTTC. Encoded protein: CSASRTPAPGNEQFF.

This clonotype was recorded at least ten times. The CDR3 is CASTRCWDCCTDTQYF. CDR3 nucleotide sequence: TGTGCCAGCACCCGATGTTGGGACTGTTGCACAGATACGCAGTATTTT. J is TRBJ2-3 and V is TRBV21-1; the table's D gene call, TRBD2, was not cross checked with the DNA. TRBV21-1 is classified as a pseudogene. This CDR3 spans 16 amino acids.

This chain uses TRBV6-2 or TRBV6-3 with TRBJ2-5; 9 bases fit TRBD2. Trimming took 5 bases from V and 2 from J; bases not matched to a gene: 9. The germline gives CDR1 MNHEY, CDR2 SVGEGT. This CDR3 has 16 amino acids. CDR3 nucleotides: TGTGCCAGCAGTCCCGGAGTTACTAGCGGGCAAGAGACCCAGTACTTC. Residues: CASSPGVTSGQETQYF.

This clonotype came up a few times. This chain connects TRBV10-2 to TRBJ2-5; D is perhaps TRBD1 or TRBD2 (5 bases each). The CDR3 has 16 residues. Germline V gene lookup returns CDR1 WSHSY and CDR2 SAAADI. Trimming pared 4 bases from V and 2 bases from J, leaving 17 bases between. Here the CDR3 reads CASSAGRRTLQETQYF. The CDR3 DNA reads as TGCGCCAGCAGTGCCGGACGGAGGACACTACAAGAGACCCAGTACTTC.

This chain links TRBV1 with TRBJ1-3. TRBV1 is a known pseudogene. The CDR3 sequence is 15 residues long. The CDR3 loop is CTSSQDQDSGNTIYF. DNA for the CDR3: TGCACCAGCAGCCAAGATCAGGACTCTGGAAACACCATATATTTT.

CDR3 amino acids: CASSLRAWGEQYF. The CDR3 nucleotides read TGTGCCAGCAGCTTAAGGGCTTGGGGGGAGCAGTACTTC. The chain joins TRBV7-3 to TRBJ2-7; the D call may be TRBD1 or TRBD2 (5 bases each). This CDR3 spans 13 amino acids. V dropped 1 base and J dropped 7 bases, with 11 bases sitting between them. Germline assignment: CDR1 SGHTA and CDR2 FQGTGA.

This clonotype showed up just a few times. The chain uses TRBV30 and TRBJ1-5, with a weak D call TRBD1 (6 bases). The ends were cut back, 0 bases at V and 5 bases at J, with 17 bases in the middle. CDR3 length: 16 amino acids. Germline V gene data show CDR1 as GTSNPN and CDR2 as SVGIG (reference sequence). In DNA, the CDR3 is TGTGCCTGGAGTGTAGGGGGACACGGAAACTATCAGCCCCAGCATTTT. This sequence encodes CAWSVGGHGNYQPQHF.

This clonotype was observed a handful of times. The chain couples TRBV20-1 to TRBJ2-7, with D hard to call. CDR1 is DFQATT, CDR2 SNEGSKA, per germline (reference sequence). Trimming pared 4 bases from V and 4 bases from J, leaving 8 bases between. The CDR3 spans 11 residues. The CDR3 spells CSAMGNYEQYV. CDR3 DNA: TGCAGTGCTATGGGGAATTACGAGCAGTACGTC.

This chain joins TRBV5-1 and TRBJ2-3; D might be TRBD1 (6 bases). V lost 4 bases to trimming and J lost 0 bases, with 12 bases between them. Germline values: CDR1 SGHRS, CDR2 YFSETQ. The CDR3 extends over 15 amino acids. The CDR3 region has the DNA TGCGCCAGCAGCCGCGGACAGTCTAGCACAGATACGCAGTATTTT. Translation gives CASSRGQSSTDTQYF.

This sequence joins TRBV11-2 and TRBJ1-5, with D possibly being TRBD1 (5 bases). In germline, CDR1 is SGHAT, CDR2 FQNNGV. This CDR3 has 13 residues. V lost 4 bases, J lost 4 bases, and 8 bases lay in between. The CDR3 sequence: CASSWDGNQPQHF. For the CDR3, the DNA is TGTGCCAGCAGCTGGGACGGGAATCAGCCCCAGCATTTT.

This clonotype was observed a few times. This chain links TRBV5-1 with TRBJ2-3; no clear D. V dropped 3 bases and J dropped 3 bases, with 17 bases sitting between them. Germline values: CDR1 SGHRS, CDR2 YFSETQ. This CDR3 spans 16 amino acids. This chain's CDR3 is CASSSAASVGTDTQYF. The CDR3 DNA reads TGCGCCAGCAGCTCAGCCGCGAGTGTGGGTACAGATACGCAGTATTTT.

This clonotype was counted between two and nine times. The rearrangement joins TRBV12-3 or TRBV12-4 to TRBJ2-6; the D gene is possibly TRBD2 (5 bases). CDR3 length: 14 residues. With 7 bases removed from V and 2 bases from J, the gap between germline ends came to 9 bases. The CDR3 sequence: CASKRVAGANVLTF. CDR3 DNA sequence: TGTGCCAGCAAGAGGGTCGCTGGGGCCAACGTCCTGACTTTC.

This clonotype occurred a few times. This chain uses TRBV6-5 with TRBJ2-3; possibly TRBD1 for D (6 bases). CDR3 size: 13 residues. Trimming stripped 6 bases from V and 5 bases from J, with 12 bases between. CDR1 is MNHEY and CDR2 is SVGAGI in the germline V gene. The CDR3 coding sequence is TGTGCCAGCAGGTTCCGACAGGAAGATACGCAGTATTTT. It codes for CASRFRQEDTQYF.

This clonotype turned up a few times. This rearrangement joins TRBV5-3 to TRBJ1-5; no firm D call. TRBV5-3 is recorded as an ORF, its role being uncertain. The CDR3 extends over 14 amino acids. Trimming took off 4 bases at V and 5 bases at J, with 13 bases between the two ends. As DNA, the CDR3 is TGTGCCAGAAGCCCCGTTGAGGCACATCAGCCCCAGCATTTT. It is translated as CARSPVEAHQPQHF.